This T cell receptor (beta chain) appears in the sequencing data of a study of blood T cell repertoires in COVID-19. Whole-study context: Acute-phase and convalescent COVID-19 samples originated in the United States, Italy and Spain.

In the source study's methods: The authors estimated nucleated cell counts from reference gene primer amplification. The data were produced by immunoSEQ multiplex PCR, yet TCRdb's version contains in-frame clones alone and is incomplete. Clone size and V and J calls were adopted from that table, with D and trimming inferred from the DNA. The table has around 120,000 clones, roughly 87% seen once. Germline V CDR1 and CDR2: MRHNA, SNTAGT. The CDR3 consists of 14 residues. The germline V and J ends were trimmed by 0 bases and 5 bases, with 9 bases remaining between them. This TCR was sampled from a human donor in a cohort sampled during active COVID-19. V usage is TRBV6-4 and J usage is TRBJ2-3; D might be TRBD1 (5 bases). The sequenced material came from peripheral blood. CDR3 residues: CASSDSQGRDTQYF. For the CDR3, the DNA is TGTGCCAGCAGTGACTCTCAGGGAAGAGATACGCAGTATTTT.